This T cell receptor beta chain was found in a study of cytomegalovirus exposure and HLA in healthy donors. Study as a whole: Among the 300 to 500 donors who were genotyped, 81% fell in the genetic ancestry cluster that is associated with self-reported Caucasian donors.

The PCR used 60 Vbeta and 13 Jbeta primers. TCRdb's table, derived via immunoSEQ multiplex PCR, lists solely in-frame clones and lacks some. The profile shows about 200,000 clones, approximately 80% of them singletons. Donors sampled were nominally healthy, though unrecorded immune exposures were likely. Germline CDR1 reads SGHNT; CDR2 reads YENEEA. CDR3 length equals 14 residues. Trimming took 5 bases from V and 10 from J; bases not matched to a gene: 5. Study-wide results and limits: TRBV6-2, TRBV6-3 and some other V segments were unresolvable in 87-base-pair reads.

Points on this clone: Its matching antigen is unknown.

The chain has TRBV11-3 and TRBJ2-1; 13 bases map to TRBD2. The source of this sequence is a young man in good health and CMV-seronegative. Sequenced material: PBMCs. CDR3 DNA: TGTGCCAGCAGCCCGGGACTAGCGGGAAGGGAGCAGTTCTTC. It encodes CASSPGLAGREQFF.